The clone carrying this TCR beta chain has at least ten counts. Its antigen is undetermined. TCRdb analysed the multiplex PCR reads with MiXCR anew, one entry per CDR3 protein. The repertoire holds 140,000 or so distinct CDR3 sequences, with approximately 32% as singletons. The record originates from a study of breast tumors, draining lymph nodes, adjacent tissues. The lymph nodes were axillary draining lymph nodes from breast cancer patients. There are 13 residues in the CDR3. The germline V gene has CDR1 SGHVS and CDR2 FNYEAQ. Germline trimming cut 5 bases from V and 10 bases from J; bases unmatched to any gene: 7. Regarding the study as a whole: Data fit most tumor T cells coming from lymph node, expanding in tumor.

Sequences were obtained from axillary lymph node tissue. This TCR was recovered from a female donor with breast cancer. Some clones in this sample may be carry-over from other donors' samples. The chain combines TRBV7-6 with TRBJ1-1; 10 bases are shared with TRBD1. CDR3 sequence reads: CASSLPGQGLAFF. CDR3 bases: TGTGCCAGCAGCCTTCCGGGACAGGGGTTAGCTTTCTTT.